This T cell receptor beta chain emerged from a study of cytomegalovirus exposure and HLA in healthy donors. Study-level points and caveats: Later on, an analysis showed TCR association rates differing by HLA locus, with DRB1 the most and HLA-C the fewest. HLA-A and HLA-B allele assignments for most subjects were reportedly predicted accurately using TCR beta sequences.

60 Vbeta and 13 Jbeta primers were used in PCR. Clones were sequenced by immunoSEQ multiplex PCR, and TCRdb holds only the in-frame ones, with some missing. The sample contains approximately 300,000 clones, over 70% of which appear only once. The germline gives CDR1 MGHRA, CDR2 YSYEKL. The length of the CDR3 is 16 residues. After removal of 1 base from V and 4 bases from J, the junction contained 5 bases not matched to a gene. About this clone: The antigen is undetermined.

Sample: PBMCs. The sequence was collected from a girl between 2 and 10 years old in good health and CMV-seronegative. The V and J genes are TRBV4-1 and TRBJ1-4; 8 positions match TRBD1. CDR3 in amino acids: CASSQAPGQDNEKLFF. The CDR3 DNA reads TGCGCCAGCAGCCAAGCCCCGGGACAGGATAATGAAAAACTGTTTTTT.